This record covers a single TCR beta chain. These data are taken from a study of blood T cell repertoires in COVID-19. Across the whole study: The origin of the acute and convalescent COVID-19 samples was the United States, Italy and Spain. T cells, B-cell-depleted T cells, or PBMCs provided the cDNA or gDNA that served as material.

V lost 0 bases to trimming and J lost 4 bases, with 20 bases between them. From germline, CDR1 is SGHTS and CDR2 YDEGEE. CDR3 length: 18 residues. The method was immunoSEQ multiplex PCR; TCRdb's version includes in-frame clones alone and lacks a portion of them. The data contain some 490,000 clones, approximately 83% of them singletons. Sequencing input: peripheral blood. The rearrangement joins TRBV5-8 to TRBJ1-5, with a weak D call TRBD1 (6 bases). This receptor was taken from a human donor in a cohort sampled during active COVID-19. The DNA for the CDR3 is TGTGCCAGCAGCTTGGATTCAACAGGGATGGTCGGAAATCAGCCCCAGCATTTT. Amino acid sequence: CASSLDSTGMVGNQPQHF.